The source of this T cell receptor (beta chain) is a study of metastatic and nonmetastatic thyroid tumors. Whole-study context: Across blood and tumor or nodule tissue, repertoires from malignant and benign thyroid patients were compared with one another.

Thyroid surgery had not been preceded by any treatment in any patient. Study findings and constraints: Across blood and tumor, TCR beta diversity in malignant thyroid tumors was reportedly significantly higher than in benign nodules.

In its sample, this clone was seen a few times. Antigen unknown. The missing conserved phenylalanine or tryptophan at the end of this CDR3 makes a read error likely. V gave up 1 base and J gave up 0 bases; unmatched junction bases: 4. The CDR3 runs 16 residues. Per germline, CDR1 SGHAT and CDR2 FQNNGV. TCRdb re-analyzed the PCR reads through MiXCR. The repertoire holds 15,000 to 20,000 clones, with 15% to 17% as singletons. The clonotype was recovered from a female donor with papillary thyroid cancer or a benign thyroid nodule (not recorded which). Some clones in this sample may be carry-over from other donors' samples. The rearrangement links TRBV11-2 to TRBJ2-5, with 8 bases matching TRBD2. Sequencing was performed on blood. CDR3 nucleotide sequence: TGTGCCAGCAGCTTAGTCGGTAGCGGGAACCAAGAGACCCAGTACCTC. This codes for CASSLVGSGNQETQYL.